A selection of T cell receptor beta chains follows, all from one sample in a study of T cells in Graves' hyperthyroidism and ophthalmopathy. TCRdb re-called the multiplex PCR reads through MiXCR, storing one row per CDR3 protein. The repertoire holds hundreds of thousands of distinct CDR3 sequences, with 15% to 20% as singletons. Sequencing input: blood. All receptors come from a woman between 18 and 29 years old with Graves' hyperthyroidism. The CDR3 runs from the conserved cysteine through the conserved F or W. The D gene is left open where the match is weak. Where a row states a size, it is once, few, many or the class of an expanded clone; other rows omit it.

clone size	V gene	D gene	CDR3 length	J gene	CDR3 DNA	CDR3 protein
many	TRBV18	TRBD1	15	TRBJ1-2	TGTGCCAGCTCAACCCGGGACAGGCTGTACTATGGCTACACCTTC	CASSTRDRLYYGYTF
many	TRBV7-2	.	14	TRBJ2-2	TGTGCCAGCAGCTTAGTAACGAACACCGGGGAGCTGTTTTTT	CASSLVTNTGELFF
many	TRBV11-2	.	14	TRBJ2-5	TGTGCCAGCAGCTACCAATACTCTGTTGAGACCCAGTACTTC	CASSYQYSVETQYF
many	TRBV6-1	.	12	TRBJ2-2	TGTGCCAGCACAACAGAGACCGGGGAGCTGTTTTTT	CASTTETGELFF
few	TRBV10-3	TRBD2	14	TRBJ2-3	TGTGCCATCAGTCTAGCGGGAGTCACAGATACGCAGTATTTT	CAISLAGVTDTQYF
many	TRBV6-1	.	16	TRBJ1-1	TGTGCCAGCACCTCATTGAGGAGCTACGATAACACTGAAGCTTTCTTT	CASTSLRSYDNTEAFF
many	TRBV19	TRBD1	14	TRBJ1-5	TGTGCCAGTACCAAGACAGGGGGGTATCAGCCCCAGCATTTT	CASTKTGGYQPQHF
many	TRBV12-3/TRBV12-4	.	16	TRBJ1-3	TGTGCCAGCAGTTTTGGCGGCCCAAGCTCTGGAAACACCATATATTTT	CASSFGGPSSGNTIYF
once	TRBV6-1	.	15	TRBJ1-1	TGTGCCAGCAAAAGGACAGACTCTCTTCCGCCTGAAGCTTTCTTT	CASKRTDSLPPEAFF
many	TRBV20-1	.	16	TRBJ1-3	TGCAGTGCTAGAGATAGAGGCAGACTGTTCGGAAACACCATATATTTT	CSARDRGRLFGNTIYF
many	TRBV6-1	TRBD1	15	TRBJ1-1	TGTGCCAGCAGTGAAGCTGGGACAGTAAGGACTGAAGCTTTCTTT	CASSEAGTVRTEAFF
few	TRBV11-2	.	12	TRBJ1-1	TGTGCCAGCAGCTTACATGGCCGGCGGGCTTTCTTT	CASSLHGRRAFF
many	TRBV7-2	.	15	TRBJ1-2	TGTGCCAGCAGCTTAGGGACAGCGAATAACTATGGCTACACCTTC	CASSLGTANNYGYTF
many	TRBV12-3/TRBV12-4	TRBD1	16	TRBJ1-1	TGTGCCAGCAGACGCGGACAGGGCGGGGGGAACACTGAAGCTTTCTTT	CASRRGQGGGNTEAFF
many	TRBV11-2	TRBD2	18	TRBJ2-2	TGTGCCAGCAGCTCTGGATTCGGAGCGGGGGGGCCCACCGGGGAGCTGTTTTTT	CASSSGFGAGGPTGELFF
many	TRBV20-1	.	13	TRBJ1-1	TGCAGTGCTAGTGGGGGGAGTAACACTGAAGCTTTCTTT	CSASGGSNTEAFF
many	TRBV6-1	.	14	TRBJ2-5	TGTGCCAGCAGTGAAGTGTTGGTTGCGGAGACCCAGTACTTC	CASSEVLVAETQYF
many	TRBV27	.	14	TRBJ1-2	TGTGCCAGCAGTCCGACACGATCTAACTATGGCTACACCTTC	CASSPTRSNYGYTF
.	TRBV5-1	.	14	TRBJ2-3	TGCGCCAGCAGCCAGCGGCAGGGGTTGGATACGCAGTATTTT	CASSQRQGLDTQYF
many	TRBV5-1	.	15	TRBJ1-1	TGCGCCAGCAGCTTGGTAGGGGGAGGTAACACTGAAGCTTTCTTT	CASSLVGGGNTEAFF
many	TRBV7-9	.	13	TRBJ2-7	TGTGCCAGCAGCTTAGAGCGAGGGCAGGCGCAGTACTTC	CASSLERGQAQYF
many	TRBV19	.	15	TRBJ1-3	TGTGCCAGTACCATCAAAGCGATCTCTGGAAACACCATATATTTT	CASTIKAISGNTIYF
.	TRBV6-5	.	11	TRBJ1-1	TGTGCCAGCAGTTACTCTTCTGAAGCTTTCTTT	CASSYSSEAFF
many	TRBV6-4	TRBD1	13	TRBJ2-1	TGTGCCAGCGCGGAGACAGGGAACAATGAGCAGTTCTTC	CASAETGNNEQFF
.	TRBV7-6	.	9	TRBJ1-5	TGTGCCAGCAGGGAGCCCCAGCATTTT	CASREPQHF
few	TRBV6-1	TRBD2	16	TRBJ2-7	TGTGCCAGTCAAAAATATTCGGGGGGAATTCCCTACGAGCAGTACTTC	CASQKYSGGIPYEQYF
many	TRBV12-3/TRBV12-4	.	14	TRBJ2-7	TGTGCCAGCAACTTGGGGGGCCACTCCTACGAGCAGTACTTC	CASNLGGHSYEQYF
.	TRBV12-3/TRBV12-4	.	16	TRBJ1-1	TGTGCCAGCAGTTTGCGGCAGGGGTTTGGGAACACTGAAGCTTTCTTT	CASSLRQGFGNTEAFF
many	TRBV11-2	.	15	TRBJ2-7	TGTGCCAGCAGCTCCCCCACGGGCAGGGGCCACGAGCAGTACTTC	CASSSPTGRGHEQYF
.	TRBV11-2	.	15	TRBJ2-7	TGTGCCAGCAGCTTGATTCAGGACCCTAAGGACGAGCAGTACTTC	CASSLIQDPKDEQYF
.	TRBV4-1	TRBD1	15	TRBJ2-2	TGCGCCAGCAGCCGAGGACAGGGGCCCACCGGGGAGCTGTTTTTT	CASSRGQGPTGELFF
many	TRBV6-1	TRBD2	15	TRBJ2-5	TGTGCTAGCAGTAGGCTAGCGGGGGGTCAGGAGACCCAGTACTTC	CASSRLAGGQETQYF
many	TRBV25-1	TRBD1	14	TRBJ1-1	TGTGCCAGCAGTGTCGGGACAGAAAACACTGAAGCTTTCTTT	CASSVGTENTEAFF
.	TRBV11-2	TRBD2	16	TRBJ2-5	TGTGCCAGCAGCTCAATACGGGGGGGCCTTGGTGAGACCCAGTACTTC	CASSSIRGGLGETQYF
few	TRBV12-3/TRBV12-4	TRBD1	15	TRBJ1-1	TGTGCCAGCAGTTCACCCAGGGGGGATCACACTGAAGCTTTCTTT	CASSSPRGDHTEAFF
many	TRBV12-3/TRBV12-4	.	15	TRBJ1-1	TGTGCCAGCAGTTTGGAGGGGCTTAGGAACACTGAAGCTTTCTTT	CASSLEGLRNTEAFF
many	TRBV27	.	13	TRBJ2-7	TGTGCCAGCGGAAAAGGGCGAGTGTACGAGCAGTACTTC	CASGKGRVYEQYF
many	TRBV6-1	.	15	TRBJ1-1	TGTGCCAGCAGCCCGGGACGCTACATGAACACTGAAGCTTTCTTT	CASSPGRYMNTEAFF
many	TRBV28	.	15	TRBJ1-1	TGTGCCAGCAGGCCGACGGGTTCACAAAACACTGAAGCTTTCTTT	CASRPTGSQNTEAFF
many	TRBV7-8	.	16	TRBJ1-2	TGTGCCAGCAGACGTGAGGGGGGCCTAACTAACTATGGCTACACCTTC	CASRREGGLTNYGYTF
many	TRBV4-2	TRBD2	20	TRBJ2-5	TGTGCCAGCAGCCAAGGGTCGAGAGCGGGGGGTCGACGGGTCCAAGAGACCCAGTACTTC	CASSQGSRAGGRRVQETQYF
.	TRBV6-5	TRBD2	12	TRBJ2-1	TGTGCCAGCAGTTACTCAACGGGGGGGCAGTTCTTC	CASSYSTGGQFF
.	TRBV6-2/TRBV6-3	TRBD2	15	TRBJ2-2	TGTGCCAGCAGGCCGGGACTAGTGAACACCGGGGAGCTGTTTTTT	CASRPGLVNTGELFF
few	TRBV5-6	.	16	TRBJ1-2	TGTGCCAGCAGCTGGACGGACCAACCGCCTGGCTATGGCTACACCTTC	CASSWTDQPPGYGYTF
many	TRBV7-9	.	13	TRBJ2-7	TGTGCCAGCAGCCCCCCCTCGGTGCGGGAGCAGTACTTC	CASSPPSVREQYF
many	TRBV5-1	TRBD1	14	TRBJ2-7	TGCGCCAGCAGCACGGGACAGGGCGGCGGCGAGCAGTACTTC	CASSTGQGGGEQYF
.	TRBV4-1	.	12	TRBJ1-1	TGCGCCAGCAGCCAAATGGAAACCGAAGCTTTCTTT	CASSQMETEAFF
.	TRBV5-1	.	15	TRBJ2-7	TGCGCCAGCAGCCCCGGGGCAGGGGCCCCCTACGAGCAGTACTTC	CASSPGAGAPYEQYF
few	TRBV18	.	16	TRBJ2-7	TGTGCCAGCTCACCAGGCAGGGGCCGAATGTCGTACGAGCAGTACTTC	CASSPGRGRMSYEQYF
.	TRBV4-1	.	14	TRBJ1-1	TGCGCCAGCAGCTCCCGCGGCTCGGGGGCTGAAGCTTTCTTT	CASSSRGSGAEAFF
many	TRBV4-1	.	15	TRBJ1-2	TGCGCCAGCAGCCAAGCAGGGACACAGGGCTATGGCTACACCTTC	CASSQAGTQGYGYTF
many	TRBV6-5	TRBD1	15	TRBJ1-1	TGTGCCAGCAGTTCACTGGACAGGGTTTCCACTGAAGCTTTCTTT	CASSSLDRVSTEAFF
many	TRBV6-4	.	17	TRBJ2-7	TGTGCCAGCAGTGGACTATCCCGAGCAGTGAGCTCCTACGAGCAGTACTTC	CASSGLSRAVSSYEQYF
.	TRBV6-1	TRBD2	18	TRBJ2-5	TGTGCCAGCAGTGAAGCCGCGCTAGCGGGGCTAATCCAAGAGACCCAGTACTTC	CASSEAALAGLIQETQYF
many	TRBV6-1	.	15	TRBJ1-1	TGTGCCAGCAGCCCCCAGGCCCAGATGAACACTGAAGCTTTCTTT	CASSPQAQMNTEAFF
many	TRBV20-1	.	13	TRBJ1-1	TGCAGTGCTAGACAGAGGGTGCGGAATGAAGCTTTCTTT	CSARQRVRNEAFF
many	TRBV6-1	.	13	TRBJ2-7	TGTGCCACTTGGATCCCCACTCGGGACGAGCAGTACTTC	CATWIPTRDEQYF